Presented here are 28 T cell receptor beta chains from one specimen sequenced in a study of blood T cell repertoires in COVID-19. The assay was immunoSEQ multiplex PCR, and TCRdb's table has in-frame clones only and misses some. The sample holds roughly 42,000 clones, 85% to 90% seen once. What was sequenced was peripheral blood. These TCRs come from a man aged 25-40 years with active or convalescent COVID-19.

The V and J genes are TRBV5-1 and TRBJ2-5; 10 bases align to TRBD2. The ends lost 1 base at V and 2 bases at J; junction bases unmatched: 2. The CDR3 runs to 15 residues. Germline values: CDR1 SGHRS, CDR2 YFSETQ. CDR3 DNA: TGCGCCAGCAGCTTGACTAGCGGGAAACAAGAGACCCAGTACTTC. Residues: CASSLTSGKQETQYF. The variable domain in full, completed from reference TRBV5-1 and TRBJ2-5, reads KAGVTQTPRYLIKTRGQQVTLSCSPISGHRSVSWYQQTPGQGLQFLFEYFSETQRNKGNFPGRFSGRQFSNSRSEMNVSTLELGDSALYLCASSLTSGKQETQYFGPGTRLLVL.

This sequence joins TRBV10-3 and TRBJ2-3; D perhaps matches TRBD1 (6 bases). Germline loops: CDR1 ENHRY, CDR2 SYGVKD. This CDR3 comprises 15 residues. V was pared by 3 bases and J by 4 bases, with 14 bases between. CDR3: CAISERDIDADTQYF. CDR3 nucleotide sequence: TGTGCCATCAGTGAAAGGGACATCGATGCAGATACGCAGTATTTT.

The chain has TRBV10-3 and TRBJ1-5; D is possibly TRBD1 (5 bases). CDR1 and CDR2 (germline): ENHRY, SYGVKD. V dropped 3 bases and J dropped 4 bases, with 7 bases sitting between them. The CDR3 has 13 residues. CDR3 coding DNA: TGTGCCATCAGTGAACAGGTGAATCAGCCCCAGCATTTT. It specifies CAISEQVNQPQHF.

V is TRBV24-1 and J is TRBJ1-2, with 12 bases aligning to TRBD1. J was trimmed by 7 bases and V by 4 bases; bases with no gene match: 6. This CDR3 is 15 amino acids long. The germline gives CDR1 KGHDR, CDR2 SFDVKD. The CDR3 protein is CATSESGTGGRGYTF. In DNA form, the CDR3 reads TGTGCCACCAGTGAATCCGGGACAGGGGGCCGTGGCTACACCTTC.

The chain carries TRBV27 and TRBJ2-1; TRBD1 might be the D (6 bases). Germline assignment: CDR1 MNHEY and CDR2 SMNVEV (reference sequence). V gave up 5 bases and J gave up 8 bases, with 16 bases separating them. This CDR3 region has 14 residues. The CDR3: CASSVAGAVDEQFF. Here the CDR3 DNA reads TGTGCCAGCAGTGTCGCAGGGGCGGTGGATGAGCAGTTCTTC.

The rearrangement links TRBV10-3 to TRBJ2-3, with D possibly matching TRBD1 (5 bases). The CDR3 covers 16 residues. The V gene lost 3 bases and the J gene lost 4 bases, with 17 bases spanning the gap. Germline V lookup: CDR1 ENHRY, CDR2 SYGVKD. As DNA, the CDR3 is TGTGCCATCAGTGAAAATCAGGGTAGTGGGCCAGATACGCAGTATTTT. This translates into CAISENQGSGPDTQYF.

This chain uses TRBV7-2 with TRBJ2-5, with D maybe TRBD2 (5 bases). Germline V lookup: CDR1 SGHTA, CDR2 FQGNSA. The CDR3 loop spans 14 amino acids. V was clipped by 5 bases and J by 2 bases, with 12 bases between them. In nucleotides, the CDR3 is TGTGCCAGCAGCCCACGGGGTAAACAAGAGACCCAGTACTTC. It encodes CASSPRGKQETQYF.

This chain connects TRBV6-5 to TRBJ1-4, with 7 bases lining up with TRBD1. CDR1 is MNHEY, CDR2 SVGAGI, per germline. The CDR3 consists of 16 residues. Trimming removed 3 bases from V and 8 bases from J; junction bases left unmatched: 12. This chain's CDR3 is CASSYGTEPGWEKLFF. The CDR3 nucleotides read TGTGCCAGCAGTTATGGGACAGAGCCGGGGTGGGAAAAACTGTTTTTT.

The rearrangement uses TRBV29-1 and TRBJ2-1; 8 bases match TRBD2. This CDR3 is 14 amino acids long. J lost 7 bases, V lost 3 bases, and 8 bases had no gene match. Germline lookup yields CDR1 SQVTM and CDR2 ANQGSEA. In nucleotides, the CDR3 is TGCAGCGTTGACCACAGCGGGAGTGTAAATGAGCAGTTCTTC. Its translation: CSVDHSGSVNEQFF.

This clone was recorded once. The V and J genes are TRBV5-1 and TRBJ2-3, with 8 positions matching TRBD1. After removal of 3 bases from V and 1 base from J, the junction contained 1 base not matched to a gene. The CDR3 spans 14 residues. The germline CDR1 and CDR2 sequences are SGHRS and YFSETQ. CDR3: CASSSGQGTDTQYF. In DNA form, the CDR3 reads TGCGCCAGCAGCTCGGGACAGGGCACAGATACGCAGTATTTT.

The gene calls are TRBV10-3 and TRBJ1-5; unclear D gene. The V end lost 0 bases, the J end lost 3 bases, and 9 bases lay between the germline ends. CDR3 length equals 15 residues. Per germline, CDR1 ENHRY and CDR2 SYGVKD. The CDR3 nucleotides are TGTGCCATCAGTGAGTCGGCAGGCCCCAATCAGCCCCAGCATTTT. Its translation is CAISESAGPNQPQHF.

This chain links TRBV9 with TRBJ1-5, with no clear D. This CDR3 is 14 amino acids long. Trimming removed 2 bases at V and 5 bases at J, with 11 bases between. In germline, CDR1 is SGDLS, CDR2 YYNGEE. The CDR3, as DNA: TGTGCCAGCAGCGTTGGCAGTCGGGATCAGCCCCAGCATTTT. Its protein is CASSVGSRDQPQHF. Variable domain in full (rest from reference TRBV9 and TRBJ1-5): DSGVTQTPKHLITATGQRVTLRCSPRSGDLSVYWYQQSLDQGLQFLIQYYNGEERAKGNILERFSAQQFPDLHSELNLSSLELGDSALYFCASSVGSRDQPQHFGDGTRLSIL.

V is TRBV6-4 and J is TRBJ2-3, with 8 positions matching TRBD2. The CDR3 runs to 14 residues. Looked up from germline, CDR1 is MRHNA and CDR2 is SNTAGT. V lost 4 bases and J lost 6; bases outside the gene matches: 6. The CDR3 loop is CASSVFGGADTQYF. For the CDR3, the DNA is TGTGCCAGCAGTGTCTTCGGGGGGGCCGATACGCAGTATTTT.

The chain combines TRBV18 with TRBJ1-5; 7 bases map to TRBD1. CDR1 is KGHSH, CDR2 LQKENI, per germline. V was pared by 4 bases and J by 6 bases, with 6 bases of the junction left unmatched. CDR3 length: 14 amino acids. The CDR3 DNA is TGTGCCAGCTCACTAGACAGGGCCGGTCAGCCCCAGCATTTT. It translates to CASSLDRAGQPQHF.

The chain employs TRBV6-4 and TRBJ1-1; 10 positions match TRBD1. V lost 6 bases to trimming and J lost 8 bases; unmatched junction nucleotides: 9. Germline loops: CDR1 MRHNA, CDR2 SNTAGT. The CDR3 is made up of 14 amino acids. The CDR3 bases are TGTGCCAGCAGCCCATTGGGACAGGGGATGGAAGCTTTCTTT. Its translation: CASSPLGQGMEAFF.

CDR3 loop: CASSSAGDYGYTF. Here the CDR3 DNA reads TGTGCCAGCAGTTCGGCGGGTGACTATGGCTACACCTTC. The J gene is TRBJ1-2, the V gene TRBV12-3 or TRBV12-4; D remains ambiguous. This CDR3 has 13 residues. Trimming stripped 4 bases from V and 3 bases from J, with 9 bases between.

This chain joins TRBV18 and TRBJ1-5; 8 bases are shared with TRBD1. J was trimmed by 5 bases and V by 4 bases; bases with no gene match: 7. CDR1 is KGHSH, CDR2 LQKENI, per germline. The CDR3 runs to 15 residues. The CDR3 nucleotides read TGTGCCAGCTCACTAGGTGCAGGGGGCGATCAGCCCCAGCATTTT. Its protein product is CASSLGAGGDQPQHF.

V and J are TRBV27 and TRBJ2-3; 8 bases are shared with TRBD1. The germline V gene encodes CDR1 MNHEY and CDR2 SMNVEV (reference sequence). V was clipped by 5 bases and J by 3 bases; unmatched bases: 7. This CDR3 contains 15 residues. CDR3 residues: CASSRTGRKTDTQYF. CDR3 DNA sequence: TGTGCCAGCAGTAGGACAGGGAGGAAAACAGATACGCAGTATTTT.

This chain links TRBV5-1 with TRBJ1-2, with a weak D call TRBD1 (6 bases). The V end was cut by 3 bases, the J end by 3 bases, with 12 bases between. CDR3 length: 14 residues. The germline V gene encodes CDR1 SGHRS and CDR2 YFSETQ. In DNA, the CDR3 is TGCGCCAGCAGCTGGGGGACAAGCTACTATGGCTACACCTTC. This translates into CASSWGTSYYGYTF.

The chain has TRBV12-5 and TRBJ2-2; 12 bases line up with TRBD1. Germline CDR1 reads LGHNT; CDR2 reads FRNRAP. This CDR3 comprises 16 residues. V lost 3 bases and J lost 2; bases outside the gene matches: 1. The CDR3 spells CASGFGTGGNTGELFF. The CDR3 region has the DNA TGTGCTAGTGGTTTCGGGACAGGGGGCAACACCGGGGAGCTGTTTTTT.

The genes are TRBV20-1 and TRBJ1-2; D remains unclear. Between the trimmed V and J ends, which lost 3 bases and 6 bases, there was a span of 11 bases. CDR1 and CDR2 from the germline V gene are DFQATT and SNEGSKA (reference sequence). CDR3 length: 12 amino acids. DNA of the CDR3: TGCAGTGCTAGTTCAGGAACGGATGGCTACACCTTC. Residues: CSASSGTDGYTF.

The V call is TRBV5-6, the J call TRBJ2-5; 8 bases match TRBD2. The CDR3 loop spans 15 amino acids. Per the germline V gene, CDR1 is SGHDT and CDR2 is YYEEEE. The trim removed 4 bases at V and 3 bases at J, leaving 8 bases unmatched. CDR3 loop: CASSATGLAEETQYF. The CDR3 region has the DNA TGTGCCAGCAGCGCGACCGGACTAGCAGAAGAGACCCAGTACTTC.

The chain uses TRBV5-1 and TRBJ2-5; the match to TRBD2 covers 7 bases. This CDR3 spans 14 amino acids. Germline V gene data show CDR1 as SGHRS and CDR2 as YFSETQ. J lost 4 bases, V lost 1 base, and 4 bases had no gene match. The chain's CDR3 is CASSLTSGGETQYF. In nucleotides, the CDR3 is TGCGCCAGCAGCTTGACGTCGGGGGGAGAGACCCAGTACTTC.

The chain joins TRBV7-2 to TRBJ1-3, with 7 bases matching TRBD1. CDR1 and CDR2 (germline): SGHTA, FQGNSA. Losses at the gene ends were 5 bases for V and 3 bases for J; bases not matched to a gene: 7. This CDR3 contains 15 residues. The CDR3 DNA sequence: TGTGCCAGCAGCACCCTGACAGGGTATGGAAACACCATATATTTT. It yields the protein CASSTLTGYGNTIYF.

In DNA form, the CDR3 reads TGCGCCAGCAGCTTGAGTAGTGGGACAGGTGGCACTGAAGCTTTCTTT. As protein: CASSLSSGTGGTEAFF. This chain uses TRBV5-1 with TRBJ1-1; TRBD1 aligns across 8 bases. V was clipped by 1 base and J by 4 bases; unmatched bases: 9. The CDR3 runs to 16 residues. CDR1 and CDR2 from the germline V gene are SGHRS and YFSETQ.

The V call is TRBV2, the J call TRBJ2-1, with 8 bases lining up with TRBD1. CDR1 and CDR2 from the germline V gene are SNHLY and FYNNEI. There are 15 residues in the CDR3. V shed 4 bases and J 0 bases; nucleotides not matched to a gene: 2. CDR3 region: CASSADRGSYNEQFF. The CDR3 DNA is TGTGCCAGCAGTGCCGACAGGGGCTCCTACAATGAGCAGTTCTTC.

The chain uses TRBV15 and TRBJ2-7; D is ambiguous. The CDR3 is made up of 14 amino acids. The germline V and J ends were trimmed by 0 bases and 4 bases, with 10 bases remaining between them. Germline V gene sequence: CDR1 LNHNV, CDR2 YYDKDF (reference sequence). CDR3 bases: TGTGCCACCAGCAGAGATCCGACAAATTACGAGCAGTACGTC. As protein: CATSRDPTNYEQYV.

The table lists this clone with a few counts. This chain connects TRBV14 to TRBJ1-2; maybe TRBD1 (6 bases). Trimming removed 0 bases at V and 6 bases at J, with 11 bases between. In germline, CDR1 is SGHDN, CDR2 FVKESK. This CDR3 spans 14 amino acids. The CDR3 spells CASSQDWGPDGYTF. CDR3 nucleotides: TGTGCCAGCAGCCAAGATTGGGGGCCGGATGGCTACACCTTC.